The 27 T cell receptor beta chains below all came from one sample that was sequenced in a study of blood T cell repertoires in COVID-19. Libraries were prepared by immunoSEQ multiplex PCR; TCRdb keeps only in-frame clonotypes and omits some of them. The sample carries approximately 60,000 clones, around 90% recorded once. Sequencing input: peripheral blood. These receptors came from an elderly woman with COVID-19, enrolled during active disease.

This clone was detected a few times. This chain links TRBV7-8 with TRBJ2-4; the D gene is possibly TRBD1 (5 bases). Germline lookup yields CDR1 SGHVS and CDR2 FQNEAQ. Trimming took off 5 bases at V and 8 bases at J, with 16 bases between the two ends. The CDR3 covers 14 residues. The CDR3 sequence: CASSARTLGDIQYF. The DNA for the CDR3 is TGTGCCAGCAGCGCCCGGACACTTGGGGACATTCAGTACTTC.

CDR3 nucleotides: TGTGCCAGCAGTTTAGACGCGGGGACTGAAGCTTTCTTT. Its protein is CASSLDAGTEAFF. The genes are TRBV12-3 or TRBV12-4 and TRBJ1-1, with unresolved D. Trimming stripped 1 base from V and 5 bases from J, with 8 bases between. The CDR3 loop spans 13 amino acids.

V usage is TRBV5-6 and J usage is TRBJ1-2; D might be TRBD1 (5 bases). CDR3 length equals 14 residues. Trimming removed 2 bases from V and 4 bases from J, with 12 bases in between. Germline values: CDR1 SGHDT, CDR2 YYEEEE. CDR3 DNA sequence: TGTGCCAGCAGCTTTTCACAGGTCCTCTATGGCTACACCTTC. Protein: CASSFSQVLYGYTF. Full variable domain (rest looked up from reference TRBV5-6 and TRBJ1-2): DAGVTQSPTHLIKTRGQQVTLRCSPKSGHDTVSWYQQALGQGPQFIFQYYEEEERQRGNFPDRFSGHQFPNYSSELNVNALLLGDSALYLCASSFSQVLYGYTFGSGTRLTVV.

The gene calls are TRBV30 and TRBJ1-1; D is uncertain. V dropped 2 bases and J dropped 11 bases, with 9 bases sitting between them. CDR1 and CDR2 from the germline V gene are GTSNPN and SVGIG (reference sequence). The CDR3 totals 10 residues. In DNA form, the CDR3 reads TGTGCCTGGAGTCCGGAGTACGCTTTCTTT. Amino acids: CAWSPEYAFF.

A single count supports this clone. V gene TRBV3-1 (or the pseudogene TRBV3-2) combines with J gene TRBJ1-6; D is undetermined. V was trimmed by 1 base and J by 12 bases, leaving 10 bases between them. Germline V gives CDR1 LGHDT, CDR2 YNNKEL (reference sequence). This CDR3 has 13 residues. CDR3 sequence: CASSQGRREPLHF. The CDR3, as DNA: TGTGCCAGCAGCCAAGGACGGAGAGAACCCCTCCACTTT.

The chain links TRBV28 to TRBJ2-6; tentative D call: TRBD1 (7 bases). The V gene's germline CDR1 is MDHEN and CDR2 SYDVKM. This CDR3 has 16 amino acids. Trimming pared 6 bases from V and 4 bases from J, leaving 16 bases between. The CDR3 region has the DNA TGTGCCAGCAGGGGTGGAGGGGGCACAGGGGCCAACGTCCTGACTTTC. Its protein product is CASRGGGGTGANVLTF.

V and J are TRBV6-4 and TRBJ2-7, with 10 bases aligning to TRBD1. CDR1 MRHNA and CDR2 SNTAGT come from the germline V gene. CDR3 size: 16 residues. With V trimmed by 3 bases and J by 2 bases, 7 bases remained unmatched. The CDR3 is CASSEREDRGAYEQYF. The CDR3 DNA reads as TGTGCCAGCAGTGAACGGGAGGACAGGGGGGCCTACGAGCAGTACTTC.

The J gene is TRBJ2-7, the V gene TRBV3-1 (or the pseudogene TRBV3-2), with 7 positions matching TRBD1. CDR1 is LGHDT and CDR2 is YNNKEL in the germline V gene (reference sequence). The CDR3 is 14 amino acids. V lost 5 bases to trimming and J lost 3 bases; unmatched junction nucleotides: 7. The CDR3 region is CASSGTARSYEQYF. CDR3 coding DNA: TGTGCCAGCAGCGGGACAGCGAGGAGCTACGAGCAGTACTTC.

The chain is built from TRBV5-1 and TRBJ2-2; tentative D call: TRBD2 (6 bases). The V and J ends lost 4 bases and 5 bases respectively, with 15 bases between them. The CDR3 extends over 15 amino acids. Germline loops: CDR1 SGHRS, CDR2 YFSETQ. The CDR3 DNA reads TGCGCCAGCAGCCCGGAGGGGCCGAGGACCGGGGAGCTGTTTTTT. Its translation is CASSPEGPRTGELFF. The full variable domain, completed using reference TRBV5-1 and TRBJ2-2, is KAGVTQTPRYLIKTRGQQVTLSCSPISGHRSVSWYQQTPGQGLQFLFEYFSETQRNKGNFPGRFSGRQFSNSRSEMNVSTLELGDSALYLCASSPEGPRTGELFFGEGSRLTVL.

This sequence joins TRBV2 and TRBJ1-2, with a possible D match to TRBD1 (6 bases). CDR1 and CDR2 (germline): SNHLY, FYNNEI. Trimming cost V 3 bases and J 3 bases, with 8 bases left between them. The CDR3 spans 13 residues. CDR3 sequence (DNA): TGTGCCAGCAGTGAGACAGGTGACTATGGCTACACCTTC. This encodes CASSETGDYGYTF.

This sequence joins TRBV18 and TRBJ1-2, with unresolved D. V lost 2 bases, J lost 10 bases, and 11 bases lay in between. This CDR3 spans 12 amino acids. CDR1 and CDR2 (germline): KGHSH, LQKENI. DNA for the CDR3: TGTGCCAGCTCACCAGGAGGGTCCCTCTACACCTTC. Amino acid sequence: CASSPGGSLYTF.

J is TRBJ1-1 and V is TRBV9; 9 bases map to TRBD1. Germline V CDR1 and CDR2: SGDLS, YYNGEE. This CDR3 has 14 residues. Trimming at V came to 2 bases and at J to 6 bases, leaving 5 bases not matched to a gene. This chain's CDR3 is CASSVQGQGSEAFF. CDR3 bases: TGTGCCAGCAGCGTGCAGGGACAGGGCTCTGAAGCTTTCTTT. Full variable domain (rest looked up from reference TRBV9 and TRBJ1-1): DSGVTQTPKHLITATGQRVTLRCSPRSGDLSVYWYQQSLDQGLQFLIQYYNGEERAKGNILERFSAQQFPDLHSELNLSSLELGDSALYFCASSVQGQGSEAFFGQGTRLTVV.

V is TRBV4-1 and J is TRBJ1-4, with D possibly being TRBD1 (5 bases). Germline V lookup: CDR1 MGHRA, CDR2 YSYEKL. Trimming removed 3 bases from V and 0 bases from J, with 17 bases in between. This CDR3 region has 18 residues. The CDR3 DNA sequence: TGCGCCAGCAGCCATGTTTCTCGGGGGAACCCAACTAATGAAAAACTGTTTTTT. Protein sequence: CASSHVSRGNPTNEKLFF.

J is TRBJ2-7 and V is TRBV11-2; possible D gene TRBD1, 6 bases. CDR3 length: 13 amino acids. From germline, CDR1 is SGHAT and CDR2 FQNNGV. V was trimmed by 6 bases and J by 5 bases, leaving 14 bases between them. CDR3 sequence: CASRHRVSDEQYF. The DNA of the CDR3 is TGTGCCAGCAGGCACAGGGTATCGGACGAGCAGTACTTC.

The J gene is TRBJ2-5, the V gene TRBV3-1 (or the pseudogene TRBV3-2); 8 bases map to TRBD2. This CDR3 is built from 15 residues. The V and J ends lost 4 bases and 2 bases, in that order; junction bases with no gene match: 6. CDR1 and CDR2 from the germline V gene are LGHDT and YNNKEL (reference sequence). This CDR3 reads CASSPGTSWQETQYF. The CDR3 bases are TGTGCCAGCAGCCCAGGGACTAGTTGGCAAGAGACCCAGTACTTC.

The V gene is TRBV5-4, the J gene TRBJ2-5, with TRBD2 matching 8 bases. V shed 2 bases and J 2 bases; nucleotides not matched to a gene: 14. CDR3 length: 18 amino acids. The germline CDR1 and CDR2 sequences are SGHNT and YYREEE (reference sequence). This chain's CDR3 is CASSFAGGSGILQETQYF. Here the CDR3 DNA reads TGTGCCAGCAGCTTCGCGGGGGGCTCTGGAATACTACAAGAGACCCAGTACTTC.

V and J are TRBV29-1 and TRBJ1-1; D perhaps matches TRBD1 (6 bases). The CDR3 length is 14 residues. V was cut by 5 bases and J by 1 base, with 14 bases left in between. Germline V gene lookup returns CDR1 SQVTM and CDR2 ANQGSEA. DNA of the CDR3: TGCAGCGTTAGAAACACGGGACAGAACACTGAAGCTTTCTTT. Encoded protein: CSVRNTGQNTEAFF.

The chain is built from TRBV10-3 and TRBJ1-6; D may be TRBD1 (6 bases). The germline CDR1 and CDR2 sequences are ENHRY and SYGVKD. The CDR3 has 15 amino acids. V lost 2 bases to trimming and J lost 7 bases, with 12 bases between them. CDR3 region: CAISERPRGNSPLHF. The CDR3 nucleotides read TGTGCCATCAGTGAGAGGCCCAGGGGCAATTCACCCCTCCACTTT.

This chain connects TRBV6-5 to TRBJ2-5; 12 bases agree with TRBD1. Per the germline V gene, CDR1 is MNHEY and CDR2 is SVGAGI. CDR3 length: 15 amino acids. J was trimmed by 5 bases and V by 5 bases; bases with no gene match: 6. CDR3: CASSKGQGALETQYF. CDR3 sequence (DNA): TGTGCCAGCAGTAAGGGACAGGGGGCGTTGGAGACCCAGTACTTC.

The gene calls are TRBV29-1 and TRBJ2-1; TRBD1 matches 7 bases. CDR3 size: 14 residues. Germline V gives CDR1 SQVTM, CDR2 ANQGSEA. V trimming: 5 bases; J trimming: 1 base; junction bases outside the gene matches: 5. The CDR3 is CSVRQGSSYNEQFF. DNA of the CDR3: TGCAGCGTTAGACAGGGAAGTTCCTACAATGAGCAGTTCTTC.

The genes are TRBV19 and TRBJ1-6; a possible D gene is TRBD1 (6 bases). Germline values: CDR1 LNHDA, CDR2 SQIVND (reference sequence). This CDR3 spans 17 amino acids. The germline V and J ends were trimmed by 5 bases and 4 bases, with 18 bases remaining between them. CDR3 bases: TGTGCCAGTAGTCCCTTCTCCGGGACACCTTATAATTCACCCCTCCACTTT. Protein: CASSPFSGTPYNSPLHF. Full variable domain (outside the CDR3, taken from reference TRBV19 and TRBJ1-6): DGGITQSPKYLFRKEGQNVTLSCEQNLNHDAMYWYRQDPGQGLRLIYYSQIVNDFQKGDIAEGYSVSREKKESFPLTVTSAQKNPTAFYLCASSPFSGTPYNSPLHFGNGTRLTVT.

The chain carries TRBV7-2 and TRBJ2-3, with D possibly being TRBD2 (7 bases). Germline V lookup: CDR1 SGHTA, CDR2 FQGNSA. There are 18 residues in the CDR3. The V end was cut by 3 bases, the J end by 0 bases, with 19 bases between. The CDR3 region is CASSFGGGRSTSTDTQYF. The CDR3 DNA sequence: TGTGCCAGCAGCTTTGGGGGGGGGCGGAGCACTAGCACAGATACGCAGTATTTT. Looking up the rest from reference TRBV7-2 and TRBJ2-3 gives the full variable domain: GAGVSQSPSNKVTEKGKDVELRCDPISGHTALYWYRQSLGQGLEFLIYFQGNSAPDKSGLPSDRFSAERTGGSVSTLTIQRTQQEDSAVYLCASSFGGGRSTSTDTQYFGPGTRLTVL.

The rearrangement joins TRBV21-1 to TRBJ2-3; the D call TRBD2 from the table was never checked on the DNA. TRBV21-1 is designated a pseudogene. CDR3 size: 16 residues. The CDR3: CASSTTAGTSTDTQYF. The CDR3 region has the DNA TGTGCCAGCAGCACCACAGCGGGTACTAGCACAGATACGCAGTATTTT.

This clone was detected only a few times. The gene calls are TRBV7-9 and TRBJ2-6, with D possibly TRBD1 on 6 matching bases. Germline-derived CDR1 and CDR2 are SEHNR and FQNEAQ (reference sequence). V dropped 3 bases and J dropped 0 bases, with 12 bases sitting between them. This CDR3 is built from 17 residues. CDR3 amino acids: CASSFQRGSSGANVLTF. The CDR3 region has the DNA TGTGCCAGCAGCTTTCAAAGGGGGAGCTCTGGGGCCAACGTCCTGACTTTC.

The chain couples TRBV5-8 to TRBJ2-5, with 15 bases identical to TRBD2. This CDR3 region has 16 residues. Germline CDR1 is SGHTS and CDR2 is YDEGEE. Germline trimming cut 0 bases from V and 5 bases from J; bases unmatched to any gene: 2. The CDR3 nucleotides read TGTGCCAGCAGCTTGGACGGACTAGCGGGGGGGGAGACCCAGTACTTC. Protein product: CASSLDGLAGGETQYF.

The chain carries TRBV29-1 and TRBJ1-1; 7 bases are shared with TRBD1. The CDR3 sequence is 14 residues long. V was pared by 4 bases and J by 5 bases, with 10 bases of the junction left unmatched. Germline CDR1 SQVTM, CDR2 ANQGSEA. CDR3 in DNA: TGCAGCGTTGCTGAGGGACAGCGTGGGACTGAAGCTTTCTTT. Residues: CSVAEGQRGTEAFF.

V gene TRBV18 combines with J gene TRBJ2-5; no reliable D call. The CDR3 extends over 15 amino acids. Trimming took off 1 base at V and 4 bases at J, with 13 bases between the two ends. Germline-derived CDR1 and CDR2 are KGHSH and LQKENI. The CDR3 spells CASSPLTRSGETQYF. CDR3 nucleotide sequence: TGTGCCAGCTCACCACTTACCCGCTCGGGAGAGACCCAGTACTTC.